Here is one T cell receptor (beta chain) with its context. The CDR3 extends over 15 amino acids. Trimming pared 10 bases from V and 4 bases from J, leaving 22 bases between. Per the germline V gene, CDR1 is SGHAT and CDR2 is FQNNGV. Combining a sample-barcoded 5' primer with a J-beta primer mix, a second PCR ran for roughly 7 to 12 cycles. Using its own MiXCR run on the 5' RACE reads, TCRdb lists one record per CDR3 protein. The sample holds over a million distinct CDR3 sequences, approximately 42% seen once. The data were taken from a study of blood T cells in healthy people across ages. This TCR derives from a woman aged 18-29 years in good health. The chain joins TRBV11-2 to TRBJ1-2; weak D call: TRBD1 (5 bases). Sequences were obtained from blood. CDR3 sequence (DNA): TGTGCCACCGCGCGGGGCCACGGGGATAGCTATGGCTACACCTTC. It encodes CATARGHGDSYGYTF.